This T cell receptor (beta chain) was recovered during a study of TIL therapy for anti-PD-1-resistant metastatic lung cancer. The overall study: Median tumor PD-L1 proportion score was roughly 5.4%. Half of patients were current or former smokers.

The libraries were made with immunoSEQ v3. Each library reached some 2 million read pairs, or 5-6 million at deep level. Only in-frame clones appear in the TCRdb table, and some are missing; sequencing was by immunoSEQ multiplex PCR. This table has nearly 60,000 clones, around 70% appearing once. The sample's time point: pre-treatment sample, taken before nivolumab and TIL therapy. The V gene's germline CDR1 is SEHNR and CDR2 FQNEAQ (reference sequence). With 6 bases removed from V and 1 base from J, the gap between germline ends came to 9 bases. CDR3 size: 13 residues. The receptor was isolated from a person aged 25 to 85 with non-small cell lung cancer. The rearrangement uses TRBV7-9 and TRBJ1-1; D is perhaps TRBD1 (5 bases). This material consisted of blood, taken at baseline. CDR3 in amino acids: CASRTTGNTEAFF. As DNA, the CDR3 is TGTGCCAGCAGGACTACAGGGAACACTGAAGCTTTCTTT. The full variable domain, its missing parts supplied by reference TRBV7-9 and TRBJ1-1, is DTGVSQNPRHKITKRGQNVTFRCDPISEHNRLYWYRQTLGQGPEFLTYFQNEAQLEKSRLLSDRFSAERPKGSFSTLEIQRTEQGDSAMYLCASRTTGNTEAFFGQGTRLTVV.